The 17 T cell receptor beta chains below come from one sample, sequenced in a study of technical replicates of blood from a handful of donors. Here immunoSEQ multiplex PCR was the method, and the copy in TCRdb shows in-frame clones only, minus some. The sample carries 70,000 to 95,000 clones, around 97% recorded once. The sample was T cells isolated from PBMCs. These receptors were taken from a human donor in good health.

The gene calls are TRBV5-1 and TRBJ1-2, with D possibly matching TRBD1 (5 bases). CDR3 size: 16 residues. The germline V gene has CDR1 SGHRS and CDR2 YFSETQ. V was shortened by 0 bases and J by 0 bases, with 12 bases between the two germline ends. CDR3 coding DNA: TGCGCCAGCAGCTTGGCAGGGATTCGGGCTAACTATGGCTACACCTTC. This encodes CASSLAGIRANYGYTF.

This clone was picked up one time. The V and J genes are TRBV25-1 and TRBJ2-3, with 10 bases identical to TRBD1. Germline V lookup: CDR1 MGHDK, CDR2 SYGVNS. The CDR3 is made up of 15 amino acids. Unmatched junction bases numbered 7, after V lost 4 bases and J lost 6 bases. CDR3 coding DNA: TGTGCCAGCAGTGGCCGGGACAGGGGCGGCGATACGCAGTATTTT. Its translation is CASSGRDRGGDTQYF.

The rearrangement joins TRBV4-1 to TRBJ2-5, with D perhaps matching TRBD2 (7 bases). Trimming left V 1 base short and J 5 bases short, with 23 bases between. This CDR3 contains 18 residues. Germline-derived CDR1 and CDR2 are MGHRA and YSYEKL. The CDR3 sequence is CASSQVQTYWGRGETQYF. Written as DNA, the CDR3 is TGCGCCAGCAGCCAAGTCCAAACCTATTGGGGGAGGGGGGAGACCCAGTACTTC.

The chain recombines TRBV2 with TRBJ1-1; unclear D gene. Germline-derived CDR1 and CDR2 are SNHLY and FYNNEI. V was shortened by 6 bases and J by 1 base, with 9 bases between the two germline ends. The CDR3 consists of 13 residues. CDR3 in amino acids: CASRVEGNTEAFF. In DNA, the CDR3 is TGTGCCAGCAGAGTCGAGGGGAACACTGAAGCTTTCTTT.

The CDR3 DNA reads as TGCAGCGTTGGGACTAGAGTCACAGATACGCAGTATTTT. This translates into CSVGTRVTDTQYF. The gene calls are TRBV29-1 and TRBJ2-3, with 7 bases lining up with TRBD2. This CDR3 has 13 residues. Germline CDR1 and CDR2: SQVTM and ANQGSEA. V was clipped by 4 bases and J by 2 bases; unmatched bases: 3.

The chain is built from TRBV28 and TRBJ2-7; 8 positions match TRBD2. CDR3 length: 13 residues. The V gene's germline CDR1 is MDHEN and CDR2 SYDVKM. Trimming cost V 7 bases and J 6 bases; bases outside gene matches: 8. In nucleotides, the CDR3 is TGTGCCAGCACAATCCCGGGAGGGGTCGAGCAGTACTTC. This gives the protein CASTIPGGVEQYF.

This chain connects TRBV7-9 to TRBJ1-5; D perhaps matches TRBD1 (5 bases). The V end lost 8 bases, the J end lost 1 base, and 12 bases lay between the germline ends. This CDR3 spans 14 amino acids. Germline values: CDR1 SEHNR, CDR2 FQNEAQ (reference sequence). The CDR3 nucleotides read TGTGCCAGCTGCCGGGGGATGAGCAATCAGCCCCAGCATTTT. Amino acids: CASCRGMSNQPQHF.

The genes are TRBV5-6 and TRBJ2-5, with D possibly being TRBD1 (6 bases). CDR3 size: 16 residues. The germline CDR1 and CDR2 sequences are SGHDT and YYEEEE. The V and J ends lost 3 bases and 2 bases respectively, with 17 bases between them. The CDR3 region is CASSSVFTGNQETQYF. In DNA form, the CDR3 reads TGTGCCAGCAGCTCTGTGTTTACAGGGAATCAAGAGACCCAGTACTTC.

The chain carries TRBV5-6 and TRBJ1-6; TRBD1 aligns across 8 bases. This CDR3 has 16 residues. J gave up 7 bases and V 0 bases, and 6 bases lay outside the gene matches. Germline CDR1 reads SGHDT; CDR2 reads YYEEEE. The CDR3 sequence: CASSLALNRGNSPLHF. The CDR3 DNA sequence: TGTGCCAGCAGCTTGGCCCTTAACAGGGGGAATTCACCCCTCCACTTT.

V gene TRBV11-1 combines with J gene TRBJ2-2, with 8 bases fitting TRBD2. The CDR3 loop spans 17 amino acids. V was pared by 1 base and J by 5 bases, with 9 bases of the junction left unmatched. Germline values: CDR1 SGHAT, CDR2 FQDESV (reference sequence). CDR3 protein: CASSLGVSSGRTGELFF. CDR3 sequence (DNA): TGTGCCAGCAGCTTAGGCGTGTCCAGCGGGAGAACCGGGGAGCTGTTTTTT.

The chain recombines TRBV4-1 with TRBJ1-1; 9 nucleotides agree with TRBD1. CDR1 is MGHRA, CDR2 YSYEKL, per germline. V shed 6 bases and J 11 bases; nucleotides not matched to a gene: 10. The CDR3 runs to 13 residues. The CDR3 DNA reads TGCGCCAGCAGTTCAACGGGACAGGGTCGTGCTTTCTTT. Protein: CASSSTGQGRAFF.

The chain joins TRBV15 to TRBJ1-5; D remains ambiguous. The V and J ends lost 0 bases and 5 bases respectively, with 11 bases between them. The CDR3 extends over 15 amino acids. In germline, CDR1 is LNHNV, CDR2 YYDKDF (reference sequence). CDR3 bases: TGTGCCACCAGCAGAGATCCCCCCGGGGATCAGCCCCAGCATTTT. Translating gives CATSRDPPGDQPQHF.

This chain links TRBV4-1 with TRBJ1-5; TRBD1 agrees at 7 bases. The germline V gene encodes CDR1 MGHRA and CDR2 YSYEKL. V gave up 2 bases and J gave up 3 bases; unmatched junction bases: 4. CDR3 size: 15 residues. The CDR3 sequence is CASSQPDRANQPQHF. The CDR3 nucleotides are TGCGCCAGCAGCCAACCTGACAGGGCCAATCAGCCCCAGCATTTT.

This clone has just one count. The genes are TRBV5-1 and TRBJ1-3; 10 bases agree with TRBD1. This CDR3 has 18 amino acids. Trimming took 3 bases from V and 0 from J; bases not matched to a gene: 9. Germline V gene lookup returns CDR1 SGHRS and CDR2 YFSETQ. The DNA for the CDR3 is TGCGCCAGCAGCTCGACAGGGGGCGAAGAGAGCTCTGGAAACACCATATATTTT. It translates to CASSSTGGEESSGNTIYF.

The chain is built from TRBV7-2 and TRBJ1-6; D gene unclear. The CDR3 is 15 residues long. V lost 5 bases, J lost 8 bases, and 16 bases lay in between. CDR1 is SGHTA and CDR2 is FQGNSA in the germline V gene. The CDR3 spells CASSPTPSQHSPLHF. DNA of the CDR3: TGTGCCAGCAGCCCAACACCGTCCCAACATTCACCCCTCCACTTT.

This rearrangement joins TRBV10-3 to TRBJ2-7; D is possibly TRBD1 (6 bases). CDR1 is ENHRY, CDR2 SYGVKD, per germline. With 5 bases removed from V and 3 bases from J, the gap between germline ends came to 14 bases. This CDR3 is built from 14 residues. Here the CDR3 reads CAISQQGTNYEQYF. In DNA form, the CDR3 reads TGTGCCATCAGTCAACAGGGAACTAACTACGAGCAGTACTTC.

This chain connects TRBV11-2 to TRBJ2-1; 11 bases align to TRBD2. CDR1 and CDR2 from the germline V gene are SGHAT and FQNNGV. The CDR3 is made up of 17 amino acids. Trimming took 4 bases from V and 7 from J; bases not matched to a gene: 12. CDR3 region: CASSSLPGTSGKNEQFF. In nucleotides, the CDR3 is TGTGCCAGCAGCTCCCTACCGGGGACTAGCGGAAAAAATGAGCAGTTCTTC.